The rows below give T cell receptor beta chains drawn from one sample of a study of blood T cell repertoires in COVID-19. Generated by immunoSEQ multiplex PCR, the TCRdb table keeps only in-frame clones and is missing some. The sample lists some 220,000 clones, roughly 85% occurring once. The sequenced material came from peripheral blood. The receptors stem from a woman aged 70-85 years with COVID-19, enrolled during active disease. Each CDR3 is given with its conserved first and last residue. The D gene is left open where the match is weak. Clone size appears in some rows only: once, few, many, or a class for an expanded clone.

abundance,d_gene,v_gene,j_gene,CDR3nt,CDR3aa
NA,NA,TRBV9,TRBJ2-5,TGTGCCAGCAGTCCTACCGGGATTCAAGAGACCCAGTACTTC,CASSPTGIQETQYF
NA,NA,TRBV6-5,TRBJ1-1,TGTGCCAGCAGACCTGACAGGACTAACACTGAAGCTTTCTTT,CASRPDRTNTEAFF
NA,NA,TRBV6-2/TRBV6-3,TRBJ1-6,TGTGCCAGCAGTTACGGGCAGTTTAATTCACCCCTCCACTTT,CASSYGQFNSPLHF
NA,NA,TRBV3-1/TRBV3-2,TRBJ1-1,TGTGCCAGCAGCCAATCGGGACAAATCACCACTGAAGCTTTCTTT,CASSQSGQITTEAFF
once,TRBD1,TRBV27,TRBJ1-6,TGTGCCAGCAGGCGGGACAGCTCCTATAATTCACCCCTCCACTTT,CASRRDSSYNSPLHF
NA,TRBD1,TRBV4-2,TRBJ1-2,TGTGCCAGCAGCCAGGGACAGGGGGATAACTATGGCTACACCTTC,CASSQGQGDNYGYTF
few,NA,TRBV5-4,TRBJ2-7,TGTGCCAGCTGGCCAAGCGGGCGGACCTACGAGCAGTACTTC,CASWPSGRTYEQYF
NA,TRBD1,TRBV19,TRBJ2-7,TGTGCCAGTAGCCCGGGACAGGGCCCCTACGAGCAGTACTTC,CASSPGQGPYEQYF
NA,TRBD1,TRBV19,TRBJ1-5,TGTGCCAGTACCCCGACAGGGGACTACGAGAGCAATCAGCCCCAGCATTTT,CASTPTGDYESNQPQHF
NA,NA,TRBV30,TRBJ1-1,TGTGCCTTTCAGGAGGCTGGGGTAACGAACACTGAAGCTTTCTTT,CAFQEAGVTNTEAFF
few,NA,TRBV6-5,TRBJ2-2,TGTGCCAGCAGTTGGGACTACACCGGGGAGCTGTTTTTT,CASSWDYTGELFF
NA,NA,TRBV12-3/TRBV12-4,TRBJ2-5,TGTGCCAGCAACCCGTCTAAGAAAGAGACCCAGTACTTC,CASNPSKKETQYF
NA,NA,TRBV19,TRBJ1-3,TGTGCCAGTAGTATCGCGCATAGCTCTGGAAACACCATATATTTT,CASSIAHSSGNTIYF
NA,TRBD1,TRBV6-6,TRBJ2-5,TGTGCCAGCAGCCGCGGGACAGGGAGCGAGACCCAGTACTTC,CASSRGTGSETQYF
NA,TRBD1,TRBV18,TRBJ2-1,TGTGCCAGCTCACCCCCGGGACAGGGGTCCAATGAGCAGTTCTTC,CASSPPGQGSNEQFF